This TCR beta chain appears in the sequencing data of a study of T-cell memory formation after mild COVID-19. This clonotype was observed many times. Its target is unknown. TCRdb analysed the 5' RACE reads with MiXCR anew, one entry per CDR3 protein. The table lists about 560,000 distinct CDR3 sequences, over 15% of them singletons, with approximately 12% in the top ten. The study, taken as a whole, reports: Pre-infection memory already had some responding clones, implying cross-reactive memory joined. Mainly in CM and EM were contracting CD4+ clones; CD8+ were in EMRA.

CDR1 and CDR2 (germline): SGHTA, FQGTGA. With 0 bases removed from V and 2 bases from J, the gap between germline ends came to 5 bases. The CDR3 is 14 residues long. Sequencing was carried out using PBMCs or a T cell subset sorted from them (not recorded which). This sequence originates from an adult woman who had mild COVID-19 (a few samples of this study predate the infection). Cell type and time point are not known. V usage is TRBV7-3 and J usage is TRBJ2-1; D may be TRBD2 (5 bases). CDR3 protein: CASSLTGAYNEQFF. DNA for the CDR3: TGTGCCAGCAGCTTAACCGGGGCCTACAATGAGCAGTTCTTC.